These 9 T cell receptor beta chains came from one sample sequenced in a study of CD8+ T cells in alopecia areata. Extracted from the samples, RNA was reverse transcribed into cDNA to serve as the sequencing template. Sequenced by immunoSEQ multiplex PCR; TCRdb stores in-frame clones only, minus some. Of about 270,000 clones in the sample, over 45% were seen once. Stated treatment: oral pan-JAK inhibitor, 5-10 mg twice daily. Sample: CD4+ T cells sorted from blood, taken at week 52, from a patient treated with tofacitinib. These receptors originate from a human donor with alopecia areata.

The rearrangement uses TRBV29-1 and TRBJ2-2; no firm D call. V was trimmed by 4 bases and J by 1 base, leaving 10 bases between them. CDR3 length equals 14 residues. From germline, CDR1 is SQVTM and CDR2 ANQGSEA. CDR3 bases: TGCAGCGTTGCTCCAGACAAGAACACCGGGGAGCTGTTTTTT. This encodes CSVAPDKNTGELFF.

This clone appeared a few times. The sample carries other DNA sequences with the same CDR3. The V call is TRBV6-5, the J call TRBJ2-7; D gene ambiguous. V shed 2 bases and J shed 2 bases, with 10 bases lying between them. Germline assignment: CDR1 MNHEY and CDR2 SVGAGI. The CDR3 has 14 residues. The DNA for the CDR3 is TGTGCCAGCAGTTACGACGCAGTTACCTACGAGCAGTACTTC. Translation: CASSYDAVTYEQYF.

This chain connects TRBV6-5 to TRBJ1-6, with 10 bases aligning to TRBD1. Per the germline V gene, CDR1 is MNHEY and CDR2 is SVGAGI. With V trimmed by 2 bases and J by 8 bases, 3 bases remained unmatched. This CDR3 is built from 15 residues. CDR3 sequence: CASSYLGTGDSPLHF. Written as DNA, the CDR3 is TGTGCCAGCAGTTACCTCGGGACAGGGGATTCACCCCTCCACTTT.

The chain links TRBV2 to TRBJ2-5; D possibly matches TRBD1 or TRBD2 (5 bases each). The CDR3 spans 11 residues. The germline V gene encodes CDR1 SNHLY and CDR2 FYNNEI. Trimming took off 6 bases at V and 5 bases at J, with 7 bases between the two ends. The CDR3 reads CASREGETQYF. The CDR3 coding sequence is TGTGCCAGCAGAGAGGGGGAGACCCAGTACTTC.

This clone was picked up a small number of times. The rearrangement uses TRBV7-2 and TRBJ2-7, with 11 bases identical to TRBD1. The CDR3 has 13 amino acids. The V and J ends lost 4 bases and 5 bases, in that order; junction bases with no gene match: 1. Germline V gene data show CDR1 as SGHTA and CDR2 as FQGNSA. The CDR3 spells CASSWTGGDEQYF. CDR3 DNA sequence: TGTGCCAGCAGCTGGACAGGGGGCGACGAGCAGTACTTC.

This CDR3 is CAVAGDSYNEQFF. Here the CDR3 DNA reads TGTGCCGTGGCCGGAGACTCCTACAATGAGCAGTTCTTC. V usage is TRBV25-1 and J usage is TRBJ2-1; D is undetermined. V was cut by 11 bases and J by 0 bases, with 11 bases left in between. Germline V gene data show CDR1 as MGHDK and CDR2 as SYGVNS. This CDR3 spans 13 amino acids.

The chain is built from TRBV7-9 and TRBJ2-2, with 13 bases aligning to TRBD2. There are 17 residues in the CDR3. Per germline, CDR1 SEHNR and CDR2 FQNEAQ (reference sequence). The J segment lost 6 bases and the V segment lost 5 bases, leaving 9 bases of the junction unmatched. CDR3 residues: CASSRTSGGPMAGELFF. CDR3 DNA: TGTGCCAGCAGCAGGACTAGCGGGGGACCTATGGCCGGGGAGCTGTTTTTT.

In its sample, this clone was seen a few times. This chain links TRBV9 with TRBJ2-3, with D perhaps TRBD1 or TRBD2 (5 bases each). Germline CDR1 SGDLS, CDR2 YYNGEE. Trimming pared 0 bases from V and 3 bases from J, leaving 17 bases between. The CDR3 extends over 17 amino acids. The CDR3 loop reads CASSVAALGGGTDTQYF. In nucleotides, the CDR3 is TGTGCCAGCAGCGTAGCCGCACTAGGTGGGGGAACAGATACGCAGTATTTT.

The gene calls are TRBV25-1 and TRBJ1-1, with 10 bases fitting TRBD1. This CDR3 spans 12 amino acids. The ends lost 1 base at V and 10 bases at J; junction bases unmatched: 0. Germline V gene data show CDR1 as MGHDK and CDR2 as SYGVNS. CDR3 DNA: TGTGCCAGCAGTGAATGGACAGGGGGAGCTTTCTTT. Its protein product is CASSEWTGGAFF.